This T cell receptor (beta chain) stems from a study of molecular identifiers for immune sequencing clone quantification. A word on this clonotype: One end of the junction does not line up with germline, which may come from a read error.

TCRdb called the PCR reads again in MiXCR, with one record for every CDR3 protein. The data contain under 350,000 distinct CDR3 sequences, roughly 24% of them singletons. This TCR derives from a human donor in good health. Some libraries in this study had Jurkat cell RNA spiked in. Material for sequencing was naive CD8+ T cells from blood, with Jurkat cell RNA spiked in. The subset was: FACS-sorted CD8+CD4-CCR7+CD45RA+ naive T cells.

The DNA for the CDR3 is TGCGCCAGCAGCCAAGAAGTCTCCGGGTTAGCCTACGAGCAGTCCTTC. The encoded protein is CASSQEVSGLAYEQSF. The chain recombines TRBV4-3 with TRBJ2-7; D ambiguous. There are 16 residues in the CDR3. CDR1 and CDR2 (germline): LGHNA, YSLEER.